The next 10 T cell receptor beta chains were all read from a single sample in a study of patients and donors after allogeneic stem cell transplantation. TCRdb redid the calling of the RT-PCR reads with MiXCR, one entry per CDR3 protein. This sample has about 76,000 distinct CDR3 sequences, with less than 30% found just once. The sample taken for sequencing was blood, either unsorted or a sorted T cell fraction (not recorded which). The receptor source for this set is a human donor who was either an allogeneic HSCT recipient or a stem cell or donor lymphocyte infusion donor (not recorded which). It is not recorded whose cells these are; they may come from a transplant donor.

This clonotype has only a few counts. J is TRBJ1-4 and V is TRBV6-6; D remains ambiguous. From germline, CDR1 is MNHNY and CDR2 SVGAGI (reference sequence). Trimming pared 7 bases from V and 3 bases from J, leaving 12 bases between. The CDR3 covers 14 residues. The CDR3 loop reads CASTMVASNEKLFF. The CDR3 DNA sequence: TGTGCCAGCACCATGGTGGCCTCTAATGAAAAACTGTTTTTT.

The chain carries TRBV20-1 and TRBJ2-1; TRBD1 might be the D (6 bases). The CDR3 covers 12 residues. Per germline, CDR1 DFQATT and CDR2 SNEGSKA (reference sequence). In nucleotides, the CDR3 is TGCAGCGGGACAAGTAATAGGGATGAGCAGTTCTTC. It is translated as CSGTSNRDEQFF.

This sequence joins TRBV4-3 and TRBJ2-4; TRBD2 might be the D (6 bases). V lost 4 bases and J 2 bases, leaving 18 bases between the germline ends. Germline V gene sequence: CDR1 LGHNA, CDR2 YSLEER. The CDR3 covers 17 residues. CDR3: CASSPLGTRGSKNIQYF. CDR3 nucleotide sequence: TGCGCCAGCAGCCCGCTGGGGACCCGGGGGTCCAAAAACATTCAGTACTTC.

CDR3 nucleotide sequence: TGTGCCAGCAGTCCCCCCCAGGGACAGAAGGCGCAGTATTTT. It translates to CASSPPQGQKAQYF. The gene calls are TRBV12-3 or TRBV12-4 and TRBJ2-3; 7 bases match TRBD1. The CDR3 extends over 14 amino acids. J was trimmed by 10 bases and V by 5 bases; bases with no gene match: 12.

This clonotype was found a few times. The chain is built from TRBV29-1 and TRBJ1-2, with 7 bases fitting TRBD1. Trimming at V came to 0 bases and at J to 8 bases, leaving 9 bases not matched to a gene. The CDR3 sequence is 14 residues long. Germline CDR1 is SQVTM and CDR2 is ANQGSEA. CDR3 DNA: TGCAGCGTTGAAGATTGGGACAGCCTGAGGGGCTACACCTTC. It translates to CSVEDWDSLRGYTF.

This clonotype was counted a few times. The CDR3 reads CSSRGPTNEKLFF. The CDR3, as DNA: TGCTCTTCGAGGGGGCCAACTAATGAAAAACTGTTTTTT. The chain employs TRBV20-1 and TRBJ1-4; 7 nucleotides match TRBD1. Germline CDR1 DFQATT, CDR2 SNEGSKA (reference sequence). This CDR3 region has 13 residues.

This clonotype was counted between two and nine times. This chain links TRBV11-2 with TRBJ1-1; 8 bases agree with TRBD1. Germline-derived CDR1 and CDR2 are SGHAT and FQNNGV. V lost 3 bases, J lost 5 bases, and 8 bases stayed unmatched. This CDR3 spans 15 amino acids. Written as DNA, the CDR3 is TGTGCCAGCAGCTTCTGGTTCAGGGGGCGAACTGAAGCTTTCTTT. Translation gives CASSFWFRGRTEAFF. The full variable domain, rest sourced from reference TRBV11-2 and TRBJ1-1, is EAGVAQSPRYKIIEKRQSVAFWCNPISGHATLYWYQQILGQGPKLLIQFQNNGVVDDSQLPKDRFSAERLKGVDSTLKIQPAKLEDSAVYLCASSFWFRGRTEAFFGQGTRLTVV.

The gene calls are TRBV6-5 and TRBJ2-1; 9 bases match TRBD2. This CDR3 spans 14 amino acids. Germline CDR1 MNHEY, CDR2 SVGAGI. V gave up 4 bases and J gave up 9 bases; unmatched junction bases: 7. CDR3 DNA sequence: TGTGCCAGCAGTTTGTTTAGCGGGAGTGGTGAGCAGTTCTTC. Translation gives CASSLFSGSGEQFF.

The table lists this clonotype with a few counts. The rearrangement uses TRBV2 and TRBJ2-3; D is perhaps TRBD2 (5 bases). This CDR3 has 14 amino acids. Per the germline V gene, CDR1 is SNHLY and CDR2 is FYNNEI. V gave up 6 bases and J gave up 2 bases, with 12 bases separating them. Here the CDR3 DNA reads TGTGCCAGCAGGACCACTAGGAACACAGATACGCAGTATTTT. This sequence encodes CASRTTRNTDTQYF.

This chain uses TRBV6-2 or TRBV6-3 with TRBJ1-5, with a weak D call TRBD1 (6 bases). V lost 2 bases and J 3 bases, leaving 14 bases between the germline ends. This CDR3 is 16 amino acids long. Germline lookup yields CDR1 MNHEY and CDR2 SVGEGT. The CDR3 is CASSYPRDTNNQPQHF. The CDR3 DNA reads TGTGCCAGCAGTTACCCCCGGGACACAAACAATCAGCCCCAGCATTTT.